This TCR beta chain was identified during a study of blood T cell repertoires in COVID-19. Study-wide context: Sources were T cells, B-cell-depleted T cells, or PBMCs; the material itself was cDNA or gDNA.

In the original processing: Amplified reference gene primers provided the basis for estimating nucleated cell counts. The data were produced by immunoSEQ multiplex PCR, yet TCRdb's version contains in-frame clones alone and is incomplete. The D gene and trimming were derived from the DNA, and the V and J assignments and clone size from that table. The table has about 250,000 clones, about nine tenths seen once. Seattle patients were enrolled during active infection and followed longitudinally. With 5 bases removed from V and 4 bases from J, the gap between germline ends came to 8 bases. The CDR3 has 12 amino acids.

The specimen was peripheral blood. The receptor's source is a young woman with COVID-19, enrolled during active disease. The rearrangement links TRBV23-1 to TRBJ1-1; the D gene is possibly TRBD1 (5 bases). TRBV23-1 is sorted into the ORF group, with uncertain function. The CDR3 is CASSSGGTEAFF. In DNA, the CDR3 is TGCGCCAGCAGTTCCGGGGGCACTGAAGCTTTCTTT.